The sequence of this TCR beta chain was determined in a study of cytomegalovirus exposure and HLA in healthy donors. Primers for the PCR totalled 60 Vbeta and 13 Jbeta. Data came from immunoSEQ multiplex PCR; TCRdb stores just in-frame clones and leaves some out. The sample yields 150,000 or so clones, roughly 77% seen once. The germline gives CDR1 MNHEY, CDR2 SMNVEV (reference sequence). V shed 7 bases, J shed 5 bases, and the junction held 10 bases outside the gene matches. This CDR3 contains 16 residues. Sequenced: PBMCs. This sequence originates from a man aged 25-40 years in good health and CMV-seropositive. This rearrangement joins TRBV27 to TRBJ2-2; 10 bases fit TRBD1. As DNA, the CDR3 is TGTGCCAGCAAGCTGGAGGGACAGGGGTTTACCGGGGAGCTGTTTTTT. It is translated as CASKLEGQGFTGELFF.